This T cell receptor (beta chain) stems from a study of PD-1 blockade in classical Hodgkin lymphoma (dated by TCRdb to 2018 to 2021). Regarding the research as a whole: Nivolumab dosing was 3 mg/kg intravenously every 2 weeks, continuing until either disease progression or unacceptable toxicity. To define a peripheral blood immune signature of response to PD-1 blockade in classical Hodgkin lymphoma, the study combined TCR beta sequencing with CyTOF.

Broad study findings and their caveats: Lower diversity was seen in patients whose nivolumab began less than 1 year after ASCT, and these patients were left out of later analyses so that immune reconstitution would not confound the results. A significant rise by C4D1 was seen in CD4+ but not CD8+ TCR diversity (p=0.0027 vs p=0.16), with the rise being most apparent in complete responders (p=0.02). Trial patients with a complete response had baseline diversity similar to that of newly diagnosed patients, while partial responders and progressors had significantly lower diversity. Only a single clinical trial cohort was studied, and what caused the repertoire differences, possibly disease activity or prior therapy, remained undefined. Baseline TCR diversity was reported to be lower in newly diagnosed patients than in healthy donors, and even lower in relapsed/refractory patients.

Including the terminal cysteine and phenylalanine, the CDR3 comprises 20 residues. Of all the DNA, just the CDR3 is kept, 60 bases in frame from base 1. Deletion took 5 bases off V and 10 bases off J, with a span of 37 bases between the germline ends. Sequences LNHDA (CDR1) and SQIVND (CDR2) are obtained from the germline V gene (reference sequence). The time point label on this specimen signifies: cycle 2 day 1 (C2D1) of nivolumab. Every trial patient had relapsed following autologous stem cell transplantation, and prior brentuximab vedotin exposure was what differed among cohorts A, B and C. The trial cohort comprised around 60 patients with relapsed/refractory classical Hodgkin lymphoma whose best overall responses were complete response, partial response or progressive disease. In the multi-cohort phase II CheckMate 205 trial, trial patients received single-agent nivolumab. An independent review committee assessed best overall response by applying the 2007 International Working Group response criteria. Trial PBMCs were collected immediately before nivolumab initiation (C1D1) and during therapy at cycle 2 day 1 and cycle 4 day 1. Peripheral blood was collected in 8 mL Vacutainer Cell Preparation Tubes, from which PBMCs were isolated by centrifugation and then cryopreserved.

About this clone: This receptor's antigen is unknown. No much larger clone exists at a distance of one base, and base qualities are not known.

The Qiagen DNeasy kit was used to extract genomic DNA both from unsorted PBMCs and from the negatively selected CD4+ and CD8+ fractions. Amplification of TCR beta CDR3 regions was done by immunoSEQ multiplex PCR with primers that anneal to V and J segments. A synthetic immune receptor repertoire was used to minimize amplification bias, and any residual bias was removed computationally once sequencing was done. Per the source publication's procedure: Repertoire diversity was quantified as the Shannon entropy index using custom Python scripts. Unsorted, CD4+ and CD8+ repertoires were analyzed separately, except in combined analyses where CD4+ and CD8+ sequences were merged in silico. A clone was considered expanded if an increase in frequency of at least 2-fold after treatment relative to C1D1 was found, and a pseudocount of 0.5 was applied to clones undetected at baseline. Clones with 0 or 1 copy at C1D1 were classified as singleton clones, and clones with 2 or more copies were classified as non-singleton clones. By matching protein sequences in sorted samples from the same patient, clones expanded in unsorted samples were annotated as CD4+, CD8+ or unknown. Wilcoxon tests on paired samples were used to test diversity changes from C1D1 to C4D1. TCRdb stores this immuneACCESS table with in-frame sequences only. Part of the clones is absent; in the studies checked, under half of the shortfall reflects unresolved V genes, and no reason is known for the rest. From that table come the V and J calls and clone size; the DNA was used to work out D and trimming. A total of about 37,000 clones appear in this sample, just over 85% of them only once. Clones ranked in the top ten supply 7% to 8% of the sample.

This receptor was obtained from a human donor with classical Hodgkin lymphoma. The material sequenced was peripheral blood mononuclear cells (PBMCs), taken before the second cycle of nivolumab. This sequence uses TRBV19 and TRBJ2-3, with the D call perhaps TRBD1 or TRBD2, as 5 bases match in each case. The DNA sequence is as follows: TGTGCCAGTAGTCCTATCCTCGGGGCGCCCTCTCCCGAGTATGGGCGGGCGCAGTATTTT. This sequence encodes CASSPILGAPSPEYGRAQYF.